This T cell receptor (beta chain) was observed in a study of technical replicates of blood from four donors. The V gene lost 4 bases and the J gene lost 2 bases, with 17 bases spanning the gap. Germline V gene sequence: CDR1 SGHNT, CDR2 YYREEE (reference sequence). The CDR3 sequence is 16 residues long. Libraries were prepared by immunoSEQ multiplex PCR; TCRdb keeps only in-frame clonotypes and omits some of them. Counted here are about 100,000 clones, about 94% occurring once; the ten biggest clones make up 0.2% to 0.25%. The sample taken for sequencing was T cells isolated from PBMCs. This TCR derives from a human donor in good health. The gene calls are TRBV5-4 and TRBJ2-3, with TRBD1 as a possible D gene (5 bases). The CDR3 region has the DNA TGTGCCAGCAGCATCCAGAGAACAGGACCCACAGATACGCAGTATTTT. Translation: CASSIQRTGPTDTQYF.